These 29 T cell receptor beta chains were all obtained from the same sample, sequenced in a study of Ad26.COV2.S vaccination and SARS-CoV-2 variants. Assay used: immunoSEQ multiplex PCR; TCRdb lists only in-frame clones, some missing. The sample includes 450,000 to 550,000 clones, nearly 90% of them seen just once. Treatment: roughly 19 received Ad26.COV2.S at low or high dose, single or two shots; 5 received placebo; per-sample allocation not given. The study sampled participants on day 63 after the first vaccine or placebo injection. Material: peripheral blood, obtained in a trial of Ad26.COV2.S vaccine versus placebo. Receptor source: a person between 18 and 65 years old who received the Ad26.COV2.S COVID-19 vaccine or a placebo.

This chain uses TRBV5-8 with TRBJ1-5; 9 nucleotides align to TRBD1. The ends lost 7 bases at V and 3 bases at J; junction bases unmatched: 11. CDR1 and CDR2 (germline): SGHTS, YDEGEE. The CDR3 runs 16 residues. CDR3 nucleotides: TGTGCCAGCCTTACCGCCGGGACAGGGTACAATCAGCCCCAGCATTTT. This encodes CASLTAGTGYNQPQHF.

The chain links TRBV7-8 to TRBJ2-1, with D tentatively TRBD1 or TRBD2 (6 bases each). Trimming cost V 1 base and J 4 bases, with 14 bases left between them. The CDR3 contains 16 residues. Looked up from germline, CDR1 is SGHVS and CDR2 is FQNEAQ. The CDR3 nucleotides are TGTGCCAGCAGCTTAGTGGGGGGACATACTTACAATGAGCAGTTCTTC. This gives the protein CASSLVGGHTYNEQFF. Full variable domain (missing parts from reference TRBV7-8 and TRBJ2-1): GAGVSQSPRYKVAKRGQDVALRCDPISGHVSLFWYQQALGQGPEFLTYFQNEAQLDKSGLPSDRFFAERPEGSVSTLKIQRTQQEDSAVYLCASSLVGGHTYNEQFFGPGTRLTVL.

This clone came up a few times. The CDR3 nucleotides are TGTGCCAGCAGTTACAGGGAGTGGAATTCACCCCTCCACTTT. Amino acid sequence: CASSYREWNSPLHF. This sequence joins TRBV6-5 and TRBJ1-6; D unresolved. The germline V gene encodes CDR1 MNHEY and CDR2 SVGAGI. This CDR3 contains 14 residues. V was shortened by 2 bases and J by 7 bases, with 9 bases between the two germline ends.

The J gene is TRBJ1-5, the V gene TRBV18, with D unclear. Germline lookup yields CDR1 KGHSH and CDR2 LQKENI. The CDR3 totals 14 residues. The ends were cut back, 1 base at V and 3 bases at J, with 7 bases in the middle. The CDR3 DNA reads as TGTGCCAGCTCACCACGGAGGTCCAATCAGCCCCAGCATTTT. Protein sequence: CASSPRRSNQPQHF.

This clone appeared once. The chain couples TRBV27 to TRBJ2-6; D may be TRBD1 (5 bases). This CDR3 spans 14 amino acids. Deletions cut 5 bases from V and 4 bases from J, with 9 bases between. CDR1 MNHEY and CDR2 SMNVEV come from the germline V gene (reference sequence). As DNA, the CDR3 is TGTGCCAGCAGTAGGGGTTCCGGGGCCAACGTCCTGACTTTC. It is translated as CASSRGSGANVLTF.

This clone has just a few counts. This chain connects TRBV5-1 to TRBJ2-3, with TRBD2 matching 11 bases. This CDR3 spans 16 amino acids. J was trimmed by 6 bases and V by 4 bases; bases with no gene match: 10. Germline CDR1 SGHRS, CDR2 YFSETQ. CDR3 in amino acids: CASSPPGTSGGDTQYF. The DNA for the CDR3 is TGCGCCAGCAGCCCACCCGGGACTAGCGGAGGCGATACGCAGTATTTT.

This rearrangement joins TRBV6-5 to TRBJ2-5; D remains unclear. The V gene lost 5 bases and the J gene lost 0 bases, with 10 bases spanning the gap. In germline, CDR1 is MNHEY, CDR2 SVGAGI. The CDR3 consists of 14 residues. DNA for the CDR3: TGTGCCAGCAGTCTGGGGATTAACCAAGAGACCCAGTACTTC. This codes for CASSLGINQETQYF.

The J gene is TRBJ1-5, the V gene TRBV5-5; D is possibly TRBD1 (6 bases). The germline CDR1 and CDR2 sequences are SGHKS and YYEKEE (reference sequence). This CDR3 is built from 17 residues. V lost 0 bases and J lost 3, with 16 bases in between. The CDR3 DNA follows: TGTGCCAGCAGCTTGGATCGGAAGACAGGTATCAATCAGCCCCAGCATTTT. The encoded protein is CASSLDRKTGINQPQHF.

There are a few counts of this clone. The chain employs TRBV7-2 and TRBJ2-7; TRBD2 is a possible D gene (5 bases). Germline CDR1 and CDR2: SGHTA and FQGNSA. With 5 bases removed from V and 4 bases from J, the gap between germline ends came to 15 bases. The CDR3 length is 14 residues. The CDR3 nucleotides are TGTGCCAGCAGCCATTCTGGGAGATTTTACGAGCAGTACTTC. Translating it yields CASSHSGRFYEQYF. The full variable domain, rest sourced from reference TRBV7-2 and TRBJ2-7, is GAGVSQSPSNKVTEKGKDVELRCDPISGHTALYWYRQSLGQGLEFLIYFQGNSAPDKSGLPSDRFSAERTGGSVSTLTIQRTQQEDSAVYLCASSHSGRFYEQYFGPGTRLTVT.

The CDR3 region has the DNA TGCGCCAGCAGCCCCCGGGACAGCTACACTGAAGCTTTCTTT. Protein product: CASSPRDSYTEAFF. The rearrangement uses TRBV5-1 and TRBJ1-1; TRBD1 agrees at 7 bases. Germline values: CDR1 SGHRS, CDR2 YFSETQ. This CDR3 is built from 14 residues. V gave up 4 bases and J gave up 3 bases; unmatched junction bases: 6.

CDR3 sequence reads: CASSLPGQQYNEQFF. CDR3 nucleotides: TGTGCCAGCAGCCTTCCGGGACAGCAGTACAATGAGCAGTTCTTC. This chain joins TRBV13 and TRBJ2-1, with TRBD1 matching 7 bases. The germline V gene encodes CDR1 PRHDT and CDR2 FYEKMQ (reference sequence). The CDR3 length is 15 residues. V gave up 5 bases and J gave up 4 bases; unmatched junction bases: 8.

The chain carries TRBV5-4 and TRBJ2-3; unclear D gene. The CDR3 runs 14 residues. Germline V gene lookup returns CDR1 SGHNT and CDR2 YYREEE (reference sequence). The V end was cut by 3 bases, the J end by 0 bases, with 8 bases between. The CDR3 bases are TGTGCCAGCAGCTATAAAGCTAGCACAGATACGCAGTATTTT. This translates into CASSYKASTDTQYF.

This clone occurred once. This chain connects TRBV5-4 to TRBJ2-7; 9 nucleotides align to TRBD2. The CDR3 length is 16 residues. The V and J ends lost 3 bases and 2 bases, in that order; junction bases with no gene match: 9. Germline V CDR1 and CDR2: SGHNT, YYREEE (reference sequence). The DNA for the CDR3 is TGTGCCAGCAGCTCCAGGGTAGCGGGGGACCCCTACGAGCAGTACTTC. Residues: CASSSRVAGDPYEQYF.

CDR3 nucleotide sequence: TGTGCCAGCAGCTTAGGGACAGGGGTAGAAGAGACCCAGTACTTC. Amino acid sequence: CASSLGTGVEETQYF. The J gene is TRBJ2-5, the V gene TRBV7-6, with 9 bases lining up with TRBD1. The CDR3 consists of 15 residues. The germline V gene has CDR1 SGHVS and CDR2 FNYEAQ. Trimming took 1 base from V and 3 from J; bases not matched to a gene: 3.

The V gene is TRBV30, the J gene TRBJ1-2, with TRBD1 matching over 7 bases. The CDR3 totals 14 residues. Looked up from germline, CDR1 is GTSNPN and CDR2 is SVGIG (reference sequence). The ends lost 2 bases at V and 8 bases at J; junction bases unmatched: 11. CDR3 region: CAWSPLQGKNGYTF. DNA for the CDR3: TGTGCCTGGAGTCCTTTACAGGGGAAGAACGGCTACACCTTC.

This sequence joins TRBV19 and TRBJ1-2, with TRBD1 matching 11 bases. Germline assignment: CDR1 LNHDA and CDR2 SQIVND (reference sequence). V shed 4 bases and J 8 bases; nucleotides not matched to a gene: 6. This CDR3 contains 14 residues. The CDR3 is CASSTGQGAIGYTF. CDR3 nucleotides: TGTGCCAGTAGTACAGGACAGGGGGCGATCGGCTACACCTTC.

The gene calls are TRBV20-1 and TRBJ2-1; 11 bases map to TRBD2. Germline CDR1 is DFQATT and CDR2 is SNEGSKA (reference sequence). Trimming at V came to 3 bases and at J to 3 bases, leaving 4 bases not matched to a gene. This CDR3 has 15 residues. In DNA form, the CDR3 reads TGCAGTGCTAGTACGACTAGCGGGGACTACAATGAGCAGTTCTTC. This sequence encodes CSASTTSGDYNEQFF.

The J gene is TRBJ1-1, the V gene TRBV27; D not resolved. This CDR3 has 13 residues. Germline loops: CDR1 MNHEY, CDR2 SMNVEV (reference sequence). Trimming left V 6 bases short and J 7 bases short, with 15 bases between. The CDR3 nucleotides read TGTGCCAGCAGCCTGTTCCCAGACGGTGAAGCTTTCTTT. As protein: CASSLFPDGEAFF.

V usage is TRBV18 and J usage is TRBJ2-7; 11 bases map to TRBD1. CDR1 and CDR2 (germline): KGHSH, LQKENI. V gave up 4 bases and J gave up 3 bases; unmatched junction bases: 5. There are 15 residues in the CDR3. Here the CDR3 DNA reads TGTGCCAGCTCACTTGGGACAGGGGGTTTCTACGAGCAGTACGTC. Translation: CASSLGTGGFYEQYV.

This chain links TRBV7-9 with TRBJ2-3, with D perhaps assigned TRBD1 or TRBD2 (7 bases each). The CDR3 totals 14 residues. The V gene's germline CDR1 is SEHNR and CDR2 FQNEAQ (reference sequence). The germline V and J ends were trimmed by 5 bases and 8 bases, with 17 bases remaining between them. CDR3 residues: CASSLGTAGFTQYF. In DNA, the CDR3 is TGTGCCAGCAGCCTCGGGACAGCGGGATTTACGCAGTATTTT. The full variable domain, its missing parts supplied by reference TRBV7-9 and TRBJ2-3, is DTGVSQNPRHKITKRGQNVTFRCDPISEHNRLYWYRQTLGQGPEFLTYFQNEAQLEKSRLLSDRFSAERPKGSFSTLEIQRTEQGDSAMYLCASSLGTAGFTQYFGPGTRLTVL.

This rearrangement joins TRBV4-2 to TRBJ2-3; TRBD2 agrees at 9 bases. V lost 1 base to trimming and J lost 4 bases; unmatched junction nucleotides: 6. This CDR3 has 16 amino acids. The germline V gene has CDR1 LGHNA and CDR2 YNFKEQ. Written as DNA, the CDR3 is TGTGCCAGCAGCCAAGTGGGCGGGAGGGTGCCAGATACGCAGTATTTT. Translation: CASSQVGGRVPDTQYF.

The J gene is TRBJ2-3, the V gene TRBV11-1, with 7 bases aligning to TRBD2. This CDR3 region has 15 residues. J lost 0 bases, V lost 4 bases, and 4 bases had no gene match. CDR1 and CDR2 from the germline V gene are SGHAT and FQDESV (reference sequence). As DNA, the CDR3 is TGTGCCAGCAGCTACAGACTAGCCAGCACAGATACGCAGTATTTT. The encoded protein is CASSYRLASTDTQYF.

The chain carries TRBV5-4 and TRBJ1-6; TRBD1 aligns across 7 bases. The length of the CDR3 is 16 residues. Germline V gene data show CDR1 as SGHNT and CDR2 as YYREEE (reference sequence). Trimming at V came to 5 bases and at J to 7 bases, leaving 12 bases not matched to a gene. DNA for the CDR3: TGTGCCAGCAGTTACGCACCACAGGGGCAGAATTCACCCCTCCACTTT. Protein sequence: CASSYAPQGQNSPLHF. The full variable domain, rest sourced from reference TRBV5-4 and TRBJ1-6, is ETGVTQSPTHLIKTRGQQVTLRCSSQSGHNTVSWYQQALGQGPQFIFQYYREEENGRGNFPPRFSGLQFPNYSSELNVNALELDDSALYLCASSYAPQGQNSPLHFGNGTRLTVT.

V gene TRBV4-3 combines with J gene TRBJ1-3; D gene ambiguous. In germline, CDR1 is LGHNA, CDR2 YSLEER. This CDR3 spans 14 amino acids. V was cut by 1 base and J by 0 bases, with 4 bases left in between. CDR3 coding DNA: TGCGCCAGCAGCCAAGGGACCTCTGGAAACACCATATATTTT. Residues: CASSQGTSGNTIYF.

The DNA of the CDR3 is TGTGCCAGCAGTTACCTTCCGGGACGCGACCCTTATAGCAATCAGCCCCAGCATTTT. This encodes CASSYLPGRDPYSNQPQHF. The chain carries TRBV6-2 or TRBV6-3 and TRBJ1-5; tentatively, D is TRBD1 (5 bases). Deletions cut 2 bases from V and 0 bases from J, with 20 bases between. The length of the CDR3 is 19 residues. The germline V gene encodes CDR1 MNHEY and CDR2 SVGEGT.

This rearrangement joins TRBV7-6 to TRBJ1-4; D may be TRBD1 (6 bases). CDR3 length: 14 amino acids. Germline assignment: CDR1 SGHVS and CDR2 FNYEAQ. The V end lost 3 bases, the J end lost 7 bases, and 12 bases lay between the germline ends. CDR3 DNA: TGTGCCAGCAGCTTCACGACAGGATCTGAAAAACTGTTTTTT. Its translation is CASSFTTGSEKLFF.

CDR3: CASSPGEHSEAFF. CDR3 coding DNA: TGTGCCAGCAGCCCCGGGGAACACTCTGAAGCTTTCTTT. This rearrangement joins TRBV6-1 to TRBJ1-1, with unresolved D. This CDR3 spans 13 amino acids. V was clipped by 6 bases and J by 6 bases, with 14 bases between them. CDR1 MNHNS and CDR2 SASEGT come from the germline V gene.

The rearrangement uses TRBV3-1 (or the pseudogene TRBV3-2) and TRBJ2-2; D is unclear. Per the germline V gene, CDR1 is LGHDT and CDR2 is YNNKEL (reference sequence). Trimming removed 8 bases at V and 11 bases at J, with 18 bases between. The CDR3 covers 13 residues. For the CDR3, the DNA is TGTGCCAGCTCATTCTCGGGTCGTTCCGAGCTGTTTTTT. Translated, it gives CASSFSGRSELFF.

V and J are TRBV2 and TRBJ2-2; 9 positions match TRBD2. J was trimmed by 6 bases and V by 0 bases; bases with no gene match: 14. CDR1 SNHLY and CDR2 FYNNEI come from the germline V gene. The CDR3 has 19 residues. In DNA, the CDR3 is TGTGCCAGCAGTGAAGCCATTGGTAGCGGGAGCCTAGGGGCCGGGGAGCTGTTTTTT. This encodes CASSEAIGSGSLGAGELFF. The complete variable domain, with remaining parts taken from reference TRBV2 and TRBJ2-2, reads EPEVTQTPSHQVTQMGQEVILRCVPISNHLYFYWYRQILGQKVEFLVSFYNNEISEKSEIFDDQFSVERPDGSNFTLKIRSTKLEDSAMYFCASSEAIGSGSLGAGELFFGEGSRLTVL.